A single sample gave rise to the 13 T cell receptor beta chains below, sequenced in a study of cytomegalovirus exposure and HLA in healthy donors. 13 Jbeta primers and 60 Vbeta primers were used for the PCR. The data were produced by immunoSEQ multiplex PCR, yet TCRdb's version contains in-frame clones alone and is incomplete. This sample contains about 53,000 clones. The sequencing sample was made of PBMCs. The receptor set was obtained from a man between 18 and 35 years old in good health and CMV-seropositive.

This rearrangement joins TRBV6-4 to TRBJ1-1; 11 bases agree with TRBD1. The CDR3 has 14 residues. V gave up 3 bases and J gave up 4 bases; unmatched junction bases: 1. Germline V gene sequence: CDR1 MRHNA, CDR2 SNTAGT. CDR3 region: CASSEGTGGTEAFF. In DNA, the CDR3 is TGTGCCAGCAGTGAGGGGACAGGGGGCACTGAAGCTTTCTTT.

CDR3 loop: CATNRDFTDTQYF. Written as DNA, the CDR3 is TGTGCCACCAACAGGGATTTCACAGATACGCAGTATTTT. The chain joins TRBV18 to TRBJ2-3, with D possibly TRBD1 on 6 matching bases. Germline V gives CDR1 KGHSH, CDR2 LQKENI. Trimming removed 10 bases from V and 2 bases from J, with 13 bases in between. This CDR3 spans 13 amino acids.

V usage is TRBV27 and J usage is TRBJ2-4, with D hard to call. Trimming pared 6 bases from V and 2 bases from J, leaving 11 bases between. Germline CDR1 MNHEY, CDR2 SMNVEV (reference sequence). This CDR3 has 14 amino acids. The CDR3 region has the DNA TGTGCCAGCAGGTCGGTATTGACCAAAAACATTCAGTACTTC. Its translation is CASRSVLTKNIQYF.

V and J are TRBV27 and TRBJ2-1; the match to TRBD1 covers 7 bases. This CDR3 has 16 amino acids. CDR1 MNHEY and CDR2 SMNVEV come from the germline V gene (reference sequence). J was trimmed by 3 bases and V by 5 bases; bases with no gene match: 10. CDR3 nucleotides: TGTGCCAGCAGTCCTCCCCAGGGGGAGCACTACAATGAGCAGTTCTTC. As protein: CASSPPQGEHYNEQFF.

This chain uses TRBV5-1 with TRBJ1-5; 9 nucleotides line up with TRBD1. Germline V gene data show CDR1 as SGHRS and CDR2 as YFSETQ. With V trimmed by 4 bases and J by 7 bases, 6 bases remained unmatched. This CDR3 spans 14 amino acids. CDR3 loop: CASSIRQGEQPQHF. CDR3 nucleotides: TGCGCCAGCAGCATACGACAGGGGGAGCAGCCCCAGCATTTT.

This CDR3 is CASNPGRQGYGYTF. The CDR3, as DNA: TGTGCCAGTAACCCGGGACGACAGGGCTATGGCTACACCTTC. The V gene is TRBV19, the J gene TRBJ1-2; TRBD1 matches at 7 bases. The V and J ends lost 7 bases and 4 bases, in that order; junction bases with no gene match: 9. CDR1 and CDR2 from the germline V gene are LNHDA and SQIVND (reference sequence). The CDR3 spans 14 residues.

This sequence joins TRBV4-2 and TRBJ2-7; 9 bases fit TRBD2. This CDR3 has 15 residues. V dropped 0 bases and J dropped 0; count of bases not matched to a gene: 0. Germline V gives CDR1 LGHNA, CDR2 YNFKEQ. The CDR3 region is CASSQDSGSSYEQYF. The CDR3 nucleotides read TGTGCCAGCAGCCAAGATAGCGGGAGCTCCTACGAGCAGTACTTC.

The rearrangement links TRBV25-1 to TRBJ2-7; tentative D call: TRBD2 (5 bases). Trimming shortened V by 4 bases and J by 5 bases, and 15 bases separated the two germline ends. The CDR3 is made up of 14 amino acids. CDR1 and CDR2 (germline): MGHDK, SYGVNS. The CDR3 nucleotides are TGTGCCAGCAGTGCCCCCGGGGAGCCGGACGAGCAGTACTTC. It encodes CASSAPGEPDEQYF.

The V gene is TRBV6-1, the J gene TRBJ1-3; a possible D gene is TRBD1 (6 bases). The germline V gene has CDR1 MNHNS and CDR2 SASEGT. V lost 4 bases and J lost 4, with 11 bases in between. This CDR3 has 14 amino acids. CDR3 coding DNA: TGTGCCAGCAGTGCGAACAGGGTGGGAAACACCATATATTTT. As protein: CASSANRVGNTIYF.

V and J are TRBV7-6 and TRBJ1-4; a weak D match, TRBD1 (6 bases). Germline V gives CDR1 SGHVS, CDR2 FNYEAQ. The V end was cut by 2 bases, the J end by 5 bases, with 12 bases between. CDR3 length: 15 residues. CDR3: CASSLRGGANEKLFF. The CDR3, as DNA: TGTGCCAGCAGCTTAAGGGGGGGAGCAAATGAAAAACTGTTTTTT.

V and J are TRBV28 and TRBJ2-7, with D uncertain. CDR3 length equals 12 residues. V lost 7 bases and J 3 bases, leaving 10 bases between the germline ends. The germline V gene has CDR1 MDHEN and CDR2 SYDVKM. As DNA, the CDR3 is TGTGCCAGCAATGGGCAGGACTACGAGCAGTACTTC. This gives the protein CASNGQDYEQYF.

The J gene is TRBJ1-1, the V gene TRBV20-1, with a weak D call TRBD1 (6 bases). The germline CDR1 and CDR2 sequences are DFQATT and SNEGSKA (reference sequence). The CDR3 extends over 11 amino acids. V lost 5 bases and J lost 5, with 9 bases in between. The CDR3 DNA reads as TGCAGTGCTTCAGGGGTGACTGAAGCTTTCTTT. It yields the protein CSASGVTEAFF.

The CDR3 bases are TGTGCCAGCAGCGTAAGTAGCGGGCCCTCCTACGAGCAGTACTTC. Amino acids: CASSVSSGPSYEQYF. The rearrangement links TRBV11-2 to TRBJ2-7; 7 positions match TRBD2. The CDR3 length is 15 residues. The V gene end was trimmed by 5 bases and the J gene end by 0 bases; junction bases not matched to a gene: 7. Germline CDR1 reads SGHAT; CDR2 reads FQNNGV.